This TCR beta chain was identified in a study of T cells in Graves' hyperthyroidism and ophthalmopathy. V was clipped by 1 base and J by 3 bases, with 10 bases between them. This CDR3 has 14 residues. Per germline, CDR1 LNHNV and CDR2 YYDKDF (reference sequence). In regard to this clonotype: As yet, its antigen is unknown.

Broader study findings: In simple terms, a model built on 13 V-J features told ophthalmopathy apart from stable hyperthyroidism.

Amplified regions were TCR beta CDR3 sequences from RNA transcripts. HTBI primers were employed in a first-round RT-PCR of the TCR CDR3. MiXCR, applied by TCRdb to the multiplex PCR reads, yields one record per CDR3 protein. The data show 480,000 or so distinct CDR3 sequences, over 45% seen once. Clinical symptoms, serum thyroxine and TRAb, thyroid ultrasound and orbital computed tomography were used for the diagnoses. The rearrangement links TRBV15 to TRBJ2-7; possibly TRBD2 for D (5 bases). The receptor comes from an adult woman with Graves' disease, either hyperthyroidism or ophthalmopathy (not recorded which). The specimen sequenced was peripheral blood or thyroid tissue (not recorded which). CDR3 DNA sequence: TGTGCCACCAGCAGAGGGACTTACGGCTACGAGCAGTACTTC. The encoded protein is CATSRGTYGYEQYF.